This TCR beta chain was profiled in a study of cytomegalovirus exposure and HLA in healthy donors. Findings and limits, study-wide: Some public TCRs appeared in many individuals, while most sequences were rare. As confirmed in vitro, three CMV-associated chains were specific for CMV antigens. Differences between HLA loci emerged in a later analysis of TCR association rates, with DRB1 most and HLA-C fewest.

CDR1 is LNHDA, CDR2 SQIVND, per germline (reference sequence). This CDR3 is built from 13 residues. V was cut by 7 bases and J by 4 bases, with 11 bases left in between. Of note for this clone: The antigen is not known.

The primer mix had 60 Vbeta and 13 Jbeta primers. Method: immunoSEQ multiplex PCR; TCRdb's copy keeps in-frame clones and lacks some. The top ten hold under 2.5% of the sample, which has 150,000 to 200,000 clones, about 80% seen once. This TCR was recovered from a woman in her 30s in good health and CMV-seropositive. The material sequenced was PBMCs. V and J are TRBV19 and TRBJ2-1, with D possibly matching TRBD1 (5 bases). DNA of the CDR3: TGTGCCAGTACCCAAGGGGTATACAATGAGCAGTTCTTC. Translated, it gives CASTQGVYNEQFF.